Below are 25 T cell receptor beta chains sequenced from a single sample in a study of molecular identifiers for immune sequencing clone quantification. MiXCR, run by TCRdb on the PCR reads, gives a single entry per CDR3 protein. The sample shows hundreds of thousands of distinct CDR3 sequences, roughly 23% of them seen only once. The sample was naive CD8+ T cells from blood, with Jurkat cell RNA spiked in. Noted subset: FACS-sorted CD8+CD4-CCR7+CD45RA+ naive T cells. Receptors were obtained from a human donor in good health. Some libraries in this study had Jurkat cell RNA spiked in.

This clonotype was recorded at least ten times. The chain recombines TRBV7-9 with TRBJ1-1; the D is unclear. Germline V gene lookup returns CDR1 SEHNR and CDR2 FQNEAQ (reference sequence). V was cut by 5 bases and J by 1 base, with 14 bases left in between. CDR3 length equals 15 residues. The CDR3 DNA reads as TGTGCCAGCAGCCCCCCTACGGTTTCGAACACTGAAGCTTTCTTT. Translated: CASSPPTVSNTEAFF.

This clonotype has more than one count but fewer than ten. The chain recombines TRBV28 with TRBJ2-1; TRBD2 aligns across 8 bases. The CDR3 extends over 17 amino acids. The ends lost 4 bases at V and 4 bases at J; junction bases unmatched: 12. Germline assignment: CDR1 MDHEN and CDR2 SYDVKM. In DNA, the CDR3 is TGTGCCAGCAGTTCTCTGGGAAGCGGGAGAGGGTACAATGAGCAGTTCTTC. Amino acids: CASSSLGSGRGYNEQFF.

This clonotype has a count of ten or more. The chain is built from TRBV7-9 and TRBJ2-7, with 7 bases matching TRBD1. The V gene end was trimmed by 2 bases and the J gene end by 2 bases; junction bases not matched to a gene: 6. CDR1 and CDR2 (germline): SEHNR, FQNEAQ (reference sequence). There are 15 residues in the CDR3. CDR3 sequence: CASSLSRDSPYEQYF. CDR3 nucleotides: TGTGCCAGCAGCTTAAGCCGGGACAGCCCCTACGAGCAGTACTTC.

Many counts were recorded for this clonotype. The chain couples TRBV6-2 or TRBV6-3 to TRBJ1-1; 8 bases fit TRBD1. Looked up from germline, CDR1 is MNHEY and CDR2 is SVGEGT. After removal of 7 bases from V and 11 bases from J, the junction contained 15 bases not matched to a gene. The CDR3 runs to 14 residues. The CDR3 coding sequence is TGTGCCAGCACCCCCGACAGGGGCTGGGGTGATGCTTTCTTT. Its protein is CASTPDRGWGDAFF.

A few counts support this clonotype. The chain carries TRBV9 and TRBJ2-7, with D possibly called TRBD1 or TRBD2 (5 bases each). The V end lost 0 bases, the J end lost 4 bases, and 11 bases lay between the germline ends. In germline, CDR1 is SGDLS, CDR2 YYNGEE. The length of the CDR3 is 14 residues. The CDR3 DNA sequence: TGTGCCAGCAGCGTAGAAGGGACGGATTACGAGCAGTACTTC. It is translated as CASSVEGTDYEQYF.

This clonotype was detected many times. The CDR3 here is CASSQVYSSGELFF. The DNA of the CDR3 is TGTGCCAGCAGCCAAGTATATTCCTCCGGGGAGCTGTTTTTT. The V gene is TRBV3-1, the J gene TRBJ2-2; unclear D gene. V was pared by 1 base and J by 6 bases, with 9 bases between. The CDR3 runs to 14 residues. The germline V gene has CDR1 LGHDT and CDR2 YNNKEL (reference sequence).

This clonotype was counted between two and nine times. The V and J genes are TRBV4-1 and TRBJ2-1; a weak D match, TRBD2 (5 bases). Germline V gene data show CDR1 as MGHRA and CDR2 as YSYEKL. CDR3 size: 16 residues. The V and J ends lost 0 bases and 2 bases respectively, with 11 bases between them. In DNA, the CDR3 is TGCGCCAGCAGCCAAGAAGGATACGGGACCTACAATGAGCAGTTCTTC. Amino acids: CASSQEGYGTYNEQFF.

This clonotype was seen a handful of times. V is TRBV4-3 and J is TRBJ2-1; possible D gene TRBD2, 5 bases. V shed 0 bases and J shed 0 bases, with 12 bases lying between them. The CDR3 length is 17 residues. Germline lookup yields CDR1 LGHNA and CDR2 YSLEER. CDR3 nucleotides: TGCGCCAGCAGCCAAGATGCAAGGAGGAGCTCCTACAATGAGCAGTTCTTC. Its translation is CASSQDARRSSYNEQFF.

The CDR3 DNA sequence: TGTGCCAGCAGTTCCCAGGTGGGGTCCTACAATGAGCAGTTCTTC. Protein product: CASSSQVGSYNEQFF. This chain links TRBV12-3 or TRBV12-4 with TRBJ2-1, with no clear D. V gave up 4 bases and J gave up 1 base, with 11 bases separating them. This CDR3 is 15 amino acids long.

This clonotype was seen only a few times. The rearrangement links TRBV7-9 to TRBJ1-1; 9 bases agree with TRBD1. Per germline, CDR1 SEHNR and CDR2 FQNEAQ (reference sequence). This CDR3 is built from 15 residues. V gave up 5 bases and J gave up 14 bases; unmatched junction bases: 18. The CDR3 is CASSPRTGASWDSFF. DNA of the CDR3: TGTGCCAGCAGCCCCAGGACAGGGGCCTCTTGGGATTCGTTCTTT.

This clonotype was found many times. The chain joins TRBV9 to TRBJ1-1; 8 bases agree with TRBD1. The junction had 9 bases not matched to a gene; V was cut back by 3 bases and J by 8 bases. The CDR3 covers 14 residues. CDR1 SGDLS and CDR2 YYNGEE come from the germline V gene. The CDR3 region has the DNA TGTGCCAGCAGCGCCGGGACAGGCTCGGAGGAAGCTTTCTTT. Translation: CASSAGTGSEEAFF.

This clonotype was counted between two and nine times. The rearrangement uses TRBV6-5 and TRBJ2-7; 10 bases fit TRBD1. Germline V lookup: CDR1 MNHEY, CDR2 SVGAGI. The CDR3 is 15 amino acids. V gave up 6 bases and J gave up 6 bases; unmatched junction bases: 11. Here the CDR3 reads CASSQTGGLAGEQYF. The CDR3 DNA reads as TGTGCCAGCAGCCAGACAGGGGGCCTAGCCGGCGAGCAGTACTTC.

This sequence joins TRBV21-1 and TRBJ2-5; the table's TRBD2 call for D was not verified on the DNA. TRBV21-1 is given as a pseudogene. This CDR3 comprises 14 residues. The CDR3: CARSRPNTGETQYF. CDR3 nucleotides: TGTGCCAGAAGCAGGCCTAATACCGGGGAGACCCAGTACTTC.

A few counts support this clonotype. The rearrangement uses TRBV12-2 and TRBJ2-7; the D call of TRBD2 is as the table states it, not checked on the DNA. TRBV12-2 is assigned pseudogene status. CDR3 length equals 13 residues. CDR3 residues: CASRLTDPREQYF. The CDR3 bases are TGTGCAAGTCGCTTAACGGACCCGCGGGAGCAGTACTTC.

Regarding this clonotype: One junction end does not reproduce the germline sequence, and a read error may be involved. The chain employs TRBV28 and TRBJ2-7; 8 bases align to TRBD2. Germline assignment: CDR1 MDHEN and CDR2 SYDVKM. The CDR3 sequence is 13 residues long. The CDR3 DNA is TGTGCCAGCAGTTTAACTAGCGGAGGCGAGCAGTGCTTC. Encoded protein: CASSLTSGGEQCF.

This clonotype was found once. Given the absence of the conserved phenylalanine or tryptophan at the CDR3 end, a read error is likely. The rearrangement links TRBV7-9 to TRBJ1-2; D ambiguous. V dropped 7 bases and J dropped 3 bases, with 12 bases sitting between them. This CDR3 has 13 amino acids. CDR1 is SEHNR, CDR2 FQNEAQ, per germline (reference sequence). This CDR3 reads CASISVQDYGYTI. Written as DNA, the CDR3 is TGTGCCAGCATTTCTGTGCAGGACTATGGCTACACCATC.

This clonotype occurred many times. This chain connects TRBV7-6 to TRBJ2-3, with 7 bases aligning to TRBD2. CDR1 and CDR2 from the germline V gene are SGHVS and FNYEAQ. The trim removed 1 base at V and 2 bases at J, leaving 6 bases unmatched. The CDR3 runs to 16 residues. The CDR3 DNA is TGTGCCAGCAGCTTAGTCGGCGGGGGAATCACAGATACGCAGTATTTT. It specifies CASSLVGGGITDTQYF.

This clonotype was seen at least ten times. V and J are TRBV6-1 and TRBJ2-7, with a possible D match to TRBD2 (7 bases). Looked up from germline, CDR1 is MNHNS and CDR2 is SASEGT. The CDR3 is made up of 12 amino acids. V was trimmed by 1 base and J by 12 bases, leaving 13 bases between them. Here the CDR3 reads CASSEVGGLPYF. The CDR3 bases are TGTGCCAGCAGTGAAGTCGGGGGGCTGCCGTACTTC.

Concerning this clonotype: The junction and the germline gene differ at one end; a read error may be behind it. The V call is TRBV6-1, the J call TRBJ2-1; perhaps D is TRBD1 or TRBD2 (5 bases each). The germline CDR1 and CDR2 sequences are MNHNS and SASEGT. This CDR3 has 14 residues. The CDR3 nucleotides are TGTGCCAACAGTGATACAGGACTCACCCATGAGCAGTTCTTC. This encodes CANSDTGLTHEQFF.

This clonotype was seen a handful of times. The rearrangement links TRBV19 to TRBJ2-1, with D hard to call. Trimming stripped 3 bases from V and 0 bases from J, with 15 bases between. Germline CDR1 reads LNHDA; CDR2 reads SQIVND (reference sequence). The CDR3 sequence is 17 residues long. The DNA for the CDR3 is TGTGCCAGTAGTATCCCTTTGAGCGTCAGCTCCTACAATGAGCAGTTCTTC. It encodes CASSIPLSVSSYNEQFF.

The DNA for the CDR3 is TGTGCCAGCACTCCCACGATCGAGGCCGACTACGAGCAGTACTTC. This translates into CASTPTIEADYEQYF. This chain connects TRBV7-9 to TRBJ2-7; the D is unclear. CDR1 is SEHNR, CDR2 FQNEAQ, per germline (reference sequence). V dropped 7 bases and J dropped 3 bases, with 19 bases sitting between them. This CDR3 has 15 amino acids.

The chain joins TRBV7-9 to TRBJ2-1, with a weak D call TRBD2 (5 bases). The germline CDR1 and CDR2 sequences are SEHNR and FQNEAQ (reference sequence). V shed 3 bases and J shed 2 bases, with 11 bases lying between them. The CDR3 length is 15 residues. CDR3 sequence (DNA): TGTGCCAGCAGCTTGGTTCTGGGAGCCTACAATGAGCAGTTCTTC. Translation: CASSLVLGAYNEQFF.

In this sample, this clonotype turned up a few times. The rearrangement links TRBV12-3 or TRBV12-4 to TRBJ2-3; possibly TRBD2 for D (6 bases). This CDR3 region has 14 residues. V was pared by 2 bases and J by 6 bases, with 12 bases between. CDR3 sequence: CASSLLALGDTQYF. The CDR3, as DNA: TGTGCCAGCAGTTTACTAGCGTTGGGGGATACGCAGTATTTT.

This clonotype occurred many times. The chain employs TRBV27 and TRBJ1-5, with D perhaps matching TRBD1 (6 bases). The length of the CDR3 is 14 residues. Trimming removed 3 bases from V and 4 bases from J, with 10 bases in between. Germline loops: CDR1 MNHEY, CDR2 SMNVEV (reference sequence). Here the CDR3 DNA reads TGTGCCAGCAGTTTCACGGGGGCGAATCAGCCCCAGCATTTT. Residues: CASSFTGANQPQHF.

In the case of this clonotype: A single base separates this from a much larger clone, so it may be a read error. This sequence joins TRBV27 and TRBJ2-7, with D possibly being TRBD1 (5 bases). CDR1 and CDR2 from the germline V gene are MNHEY and SMNVEV (reference sequence). The CDR3 runs to 12 residues. The chain's CDR3 is CASGALRYEQHF. In DNA, the CDR3 is TGTGCCAGCGGGGCGCTGCGCTACGAGCAGCACTTC.